This T cell receptor (beta chain) was captured in a study of shared clonotypes between healthy human individuals. General study results and limits: Shared clonotypes across all four donors exceeded non-shared ones in generation probability. Among a handful of donors, roughly 5% of naive CD4 clonotypes were found in common.

As to this clone: Its antigen remains unidentified.

Germline-derived CDR1 and CDR2 are SGDLS and YYNGEE. V was trimmed by 0 bases and J by 0 bases, leaving 18 bases between them. The CDR3 contains 18 residues. Genomic DNA belonging to each subset was distributed in equal measure over several immunoSEQ plates. Under the authors' procedure: Quality scores were absent from the junction-only immunoSEQ sequences, so filtering differed. Profiling relied on immunoSEQ multiplex PCR, and the TCRdb table lists in-frame clones only, not all of them. V and J calls plus clone size are reproduced from that table; the DNA served to infer D and trimming. The repertoire holds around 560,000 clones, with approximately 95% as singletons. Positive CCR7 selection of CD45RO-negative cells yielded the naive CD8 cells, and terminally differentiated effector memory CD45RA+ cells were excluded.

Sequencing was carried out using naive CD8+ T cells sorted from blood. This receptor was obtained from a woman aged 30 to 39 in good health. This chain uses TRBV9 with TRBJ1-1; possible D gene TRBD1, 5 bases. CDR3 residues: CASSVATRGRGMNTEAFF. Written as DNA, the CDR3 is TGTGCCAGCAGCGTAGCTACCCGGGGGAGAGGAATGAACACTGAAGCTTTCTTT.